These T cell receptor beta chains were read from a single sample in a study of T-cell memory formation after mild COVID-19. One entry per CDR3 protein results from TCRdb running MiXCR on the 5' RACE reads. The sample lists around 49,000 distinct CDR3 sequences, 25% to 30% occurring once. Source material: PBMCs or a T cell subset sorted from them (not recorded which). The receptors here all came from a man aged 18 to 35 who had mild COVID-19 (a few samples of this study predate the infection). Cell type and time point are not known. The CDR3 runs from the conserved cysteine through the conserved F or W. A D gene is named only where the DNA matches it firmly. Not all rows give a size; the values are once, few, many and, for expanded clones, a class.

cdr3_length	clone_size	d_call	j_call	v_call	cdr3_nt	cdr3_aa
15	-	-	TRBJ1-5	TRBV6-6	TGTGCCAGCAGTTACTCGATTCCGGGAAGTCAGCCCCAGCATTTT	CASSYSIPGSQPQHF
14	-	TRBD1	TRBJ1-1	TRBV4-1	TGCGCCAGCAGCTCTAACAGGGGAGACACTGAAGCTTTCTTT	CASSSNRGDTEAFF
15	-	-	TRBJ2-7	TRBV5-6	TGTGCCAGCAGCCAAACCACCGACTTGATATTCGAGCAGTACTTC	CASSQTTDLIFEQYF
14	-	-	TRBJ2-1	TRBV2	TGTGCCAGCCCCCCGGGACAAGACCCTGGTGAGCAGTTCTTC	CASPPGQDPGEQFF
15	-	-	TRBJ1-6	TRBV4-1	TGCGCCAGCAGCCCCAGTGGGGGAGGGAATTCACCCCTCCACTTT	CASSPSGGGNSPLHF
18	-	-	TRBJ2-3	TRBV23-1	TGCGCCAGCAGTCAAGACCGGGTCCAGGGGAAGGAAACAGATACGCAGTATTTT	CASSQDRVQGKETDTQYF
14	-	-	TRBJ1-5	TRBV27	TGTGCCAGCAGTTTCAGTTATAGCAATCAGCCCCAGCATTTT	CASSFSYSNQPQHF
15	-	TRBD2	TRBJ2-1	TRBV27	TGTGCCAGCAGTCTTACTAGCGGGGGCTACAATGAGCAGTTCTTC	CASSLTSGGYNEQFF
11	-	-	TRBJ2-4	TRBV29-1	TGCAGCGTTTACCAGGGAAACATTCAGTACTTC	CSVYQGNIQYF
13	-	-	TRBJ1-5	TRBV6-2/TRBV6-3	TGTGCCAGCAGTTACCGGCAGCTTCAGCCCCAGCATTTT	CASSYRQLQPQHF
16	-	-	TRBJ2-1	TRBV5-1	TGCGCCAGCAGCTTCGGGACCGCCACCACCTACAATGAGCAGTTCTTC	CASSFGTATTYNEQFF
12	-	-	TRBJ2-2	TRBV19	TGTGCCAGCTCGTACAGGGCCGGGGAGCTGTTTTTT	CASSYRAGELFF
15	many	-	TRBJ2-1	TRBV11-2	TGTGCCAGCAGCTTAGAGGCAACCTCCTACAATGAGCAGTTCTTC	CASSLEATSYNEQFF
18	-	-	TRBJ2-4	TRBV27	TGTGCCAGCAGTCAACCCCATGCAGGGGACCTAGCCAAAAACATTCAGTACTTC	CASSQPHAGDLAKNIQYF
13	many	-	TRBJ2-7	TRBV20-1	TGCAGTGCTATTCTAGCGAATCGGTACGAGCAGTACTTC	CSAILANRYEQYF
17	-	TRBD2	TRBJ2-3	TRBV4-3	TGCGCCAGCAGCCAACGGACTAGCGGGGAACTCACAGATACGCAGTATTTT	CASSQRTSGELTDTQYF
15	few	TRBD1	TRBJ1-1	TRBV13	TGTGCCAGCAGCTCGTGGACAGGGGGAAACACTGAAGCTTTCTTT	CASSSWTGGNTEAFF
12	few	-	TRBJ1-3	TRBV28	TGTGCCAGCACTCCCGCTGGAAACACCATATATTTT	CASTPAGNTIYF
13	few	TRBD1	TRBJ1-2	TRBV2	TGTGCCAGCAGTGATGGGACAGTCAAGGGCTACACCTTC	CASSDGTVKGYTF
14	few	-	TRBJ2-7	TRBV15	TGTGCCACCAGCAGAGGAACAGGGCAGGACGAGCAGTACTTC	CATSRGTGQDEQYF
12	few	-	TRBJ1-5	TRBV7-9	TGTGCCAGCAGCCCCGGGAATCAGCCCCAGCATTTT	CASSPGNQPQHF
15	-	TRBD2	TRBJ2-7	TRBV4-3	TGCGCCAGCAGCCAAGAAGAGGCGGGGGGCTACGAGCAGTACTTC	CASSQEEAGGYEQYF
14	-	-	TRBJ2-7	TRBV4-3	TGCGCCAGCAGCCAATGGCAGACAAGCTACGAGCAGTACTTC	CASSQWQTSYEQYF
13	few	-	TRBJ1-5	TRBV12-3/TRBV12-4	TGTGCCAGCAGTACGGACAGATATCAGCCCCAGCATTTT	CASSTDRYQPQHF
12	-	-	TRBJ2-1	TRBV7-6	TGTGCCAGCAGCCCGGTAGCCAATGAGCAGTTCTTC	CASSPVANEQFF
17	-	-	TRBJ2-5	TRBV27	TGTGCCAGCAGTTCACTATCCCTGTGGACGGAAAAAGAGACCCAGTACTTC	CASSSLSLWTEKETQYF
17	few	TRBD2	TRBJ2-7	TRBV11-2	TGTGCCAGCAGCCGCGACCCACTAGCGGCCGGGCGGGGGGAGCAGTACTTC	CASSRDPLAAGRGEQYF
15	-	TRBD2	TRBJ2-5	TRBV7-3	TGTGCCAGCAGTCTAACTAGCGGGATAAAGGAGACCCAGTACTTC	CASSLTSGIKETQYF
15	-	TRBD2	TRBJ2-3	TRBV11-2	TGTGCCAGCAGCTTATTAGCGGGGGGTCGAGATACGCAGTATTTT	CASSLLAGGRDTQYF
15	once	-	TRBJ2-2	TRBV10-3	TGTGCCATCAGTGAGACAGGGACGAACACCGGGGAGCTGTTTTTT	CAISETGTNTGELFF
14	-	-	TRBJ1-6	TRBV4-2	TGTGCCAGCAGCCAGGGGCCAGGGAATTCACCCCTCCACTTT	CASSQGPGNSPLHF
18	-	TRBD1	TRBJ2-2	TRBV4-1	TGCGCCAGCTGCGGTGGACAGGGTTTAGGGGATTGCACCGGGGAGCTGTTTTTT	CASCGGQGLGDCTGELFF
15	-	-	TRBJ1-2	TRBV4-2	TGTGCCAGCAGCCAACTACAGGGTAGGAGCTATGGCTACACCTTC	CASSQLQGRSYGYTF
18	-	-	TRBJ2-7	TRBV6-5	TGTGCCAGCAGTTACCCAAGCCCGGGACACCACGGGGCCTACGAGCAGTACTTC	CASSYPSPGHHGAYEQYF
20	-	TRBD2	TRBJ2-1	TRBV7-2	TGTGCCAGCAGCCCAGACCACCGGGAAGAACTAGCGGGGGAAGACAATGAGCAGTTCTTC	CASSPDHREELAGEDNEQFF
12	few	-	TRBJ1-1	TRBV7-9	TGTGCCAGCAGCTTATTGGGGGCTGAAGCTTTCTTT	CASSLLGAEAFF
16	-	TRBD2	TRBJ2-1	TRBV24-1	TGTGCCACCAGCGGACTAGCGGGGGGGCCGGTCAGTGAGCAGTTCTTC	CATSGLAGGPVSEQFF
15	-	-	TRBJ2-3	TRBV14	TGTGCCAGCAGCCAAGATTGGCACCGAACAGATACGCAGTATTTT	CASSQDWHRTDTQYF
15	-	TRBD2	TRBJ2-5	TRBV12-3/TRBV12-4	TGTGCCAGCAGCCCTAGCGGGGGGGCCCAAGAGACCCAGTACTTC	CASSPSGGAQETQYF
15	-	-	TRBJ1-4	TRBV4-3	TGCGCCAGCAGCCAATACCGAGGACTGAGGGAAAAACTGTTTTTT	CASSQYRGLREKLFF
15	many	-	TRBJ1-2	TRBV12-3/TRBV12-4	TGTGCCAGCAGTTTAATTCAGGGTTTCATCTATGGCTACACCTTC	CASSLIQGFIYGYTF